Each of the 20 T cell receptor beta chains below was sequenced from the same sample in a study of blood T cell repertoires in COVID-19. Sequencing used immunoSEQ multiplex PCR; TCRdb keeps in-frame clones, though not all of them. This sample has 200,000 to 300,000 clones; around four fifths occur once, and the top ten carry roughly 6.4%. Input material: peripheral blood. These receptors came from a woman in her sixties or seventies with active or convalescent COVID-19.

The V call is TRBV27, the J call TRBJ1-1; D ambiguous. This CDR3 is built from 13 residues. V was pared by 1 base and J by 1 base, with 4 bases between. Germline CDR1 MNHEY, CDR2 SMNVEV (reference sequence). In DNA, the CDR3 is TGTGCCAGCAGTTTATTCGGGAACACTGAAGCTTTCTTT. This codes for CASSLFGNTEAFF.

This clone appeared a single time. The gene calls are TRBV14 and TRBJ2-7, with a possible D match to TRBD1 (5 bases). Trimming pared 0 bases from V and 6 bases from J, leaving 15 bases between. The CDR3 length is 15 residues. Germline V gene data show CDR1 as SGHDN and CDR2 as FVKESK. CDR3 bases: TGTGCCAGCAGCCAAGACTCCGTCAGGGTGGGCGAGCAGTACTTC. It translates to CASSQDSVRVGEQYF.

As regards this clone: One end of the junction varies from germline; a read error may be responsible. V is TRBV7-7 and J is TRBJ2-5; 10 nucleotides agree with TRBD2. The CDR3 length is 19 residues. CDR1 is SSHAT and CDR2 is FNYEAQ in the germline V gene (reference sequence). CDR3 residues: CASSLPPGTSERGMETQYF. The CDR3 nucleotides are TGTGCTAGCAGCTTGCCCCCTGGGACTAGCGAGAGGGGGATGGAGACCCAGTACTTC.

V and J are TRBV7-9 and TRBJ1-2, with 7 bases matching TRBD1. V was pared by 5 bases and J by 1 base, with 4 bases of the junction left unmatched. This CDR3 has 14 residues. The germline CDR1 and CDR2 sequences are SEHNR and FQNEAQ (reference sequence). As DNA, the CDR3 is TGTGCCAGCAGCCCGGGACAGTTTAACTATGGCTACACCTTC. Protein: CASSPGQFNYGYTF.

This sequence joins TRBV5-1 and TRBJ1-2, with 8 nucleotides matching TRBD1. J gave up 3 bases and V 3 bases, and 10 bases lay outside the gene matches. The CDR3 has 16 residues. Germline lookup yields CDR1 SGHRS and CDR2 YFSETQ. CDR3 bases: TGCGCCAGCAGCTCGGTCGGGACAGGCGGCCACTATGGCTACACCTTC. Residues: CASSSVGTGGHYGYTF.

In this sample, this clone turned up a few times. This rearrangement joins TRBV13 to TRBJ1-2; 8 bases map to TRBD1. Trimming cost V 5 bases and J 8 bases; bases outside gene matches: 25. The CDR3 runs to 19 residues. Looked up from germline, CDR1 is PRHDT and CDR2 is FYEKMQ (reference sequence). CDR3 in DNA: TGTGCCAGCAGCCCCCAACTCTTTCGGCGGGGACAGGTCGGGGAAGGCTACACCTTC. It codes for CASSPQLFRRGQVGEGYTF. Looking up the rest from reference TRBV13 and TRBJ1-2 gives the full variable domain: AAGVIQSPRHLIKEKRETATLKCYPIPRHDTVYWYQQGPGQDPQFLISFYEKMQSDKGSIPDRFSAQQFSDYHSELNMSSLELGDSALYFCASSPQLFRRGQVGEGYTFGSGTRLTVV.

The chain carries TRBV11-2 and TRBJ1-3; 8 bases match TRBD1. This CDR3 is built from 16 residues. Trimming took 1 base from V and 4 from J; bases not matched to a gene: 6. Per germline, CDR1 SGHAT and CDR2 FQNNGV. The CDR3 loop reads CASSLAPGTGGNTIYF. CDR3 coding DNA: TGTGCCAGCAGCTTAGCGCCCGGGACAGGCGGAAACACCATATATTTT. Supplemented by reference TRBV11-2 and TRBJ1-3, the full variable domain reads EAGVAQSPRYKIIEKRQSVAFWCNPISGHATLYWYQQILGQGPKLLIQFQNNGVVDDSQLPKDRFSAERLKGVDSTLKIQPAKLEDSAVYLCASSLAPGTGGNTIYFGEGSWLTVV.

The V gene is TRBV5-1, the J gene TRBJ1-6; D is perhaps TRBD1 (5 bases). V lost 3 bases to trimming and J lost 5 bases, with 15 bases between them. The CDR3 is 16 amino acids. Germline lookup yields CDR1 SGHRS and CDR2 YFSETQ. In DNA form, the CDR3 reads TGCGCCAGCAGCTCTTCTCAGGGATTTAATAATTCACCCCTCCACTTT. Its protein product is CASSSSQGFNNSPLHF.

V gene TRBV7-2 combines with J gene TRBJ1-4; D unclear. The CDR3 consists of 13 residues. Per the germline V gene, CDR1 is SGHTA and CDR2 is FQGNSA. With 8 bases removed from V and 0 bases from J, the gap between germline ends came to 7 bases. The chain's CDR3 is CASCSSTNEKLFF. As DNA, the CDR3 is TGTGCCAGCTGCAGTTCAACTAATGAAAAACTGTTTTTT.

This clone was picked up a small number of times. The chain couples TRBV6-5 to TRBJ1-5; 7 positions match TRBD1. V gave up 7 bases and J gave up 3 bases; unmatched junction bases: 9. Germline CDR1 reads MNHEY; CDR2 reads SVGAGI. The CDR3 is 15 amino acids. CDR3 DNA sequence: TGTGCCAGCACTCGTGGACAGGTTTTCAATCAGCCCCAGCATTTT. Protein sequence: CASTRGQVFNQPQHF.

The chain combines TRBV21-1 with TRBJ2-7; TRBD1 is the table's D call, not checked against the DNA. TRBV21-1 is an annotated pseudogene. This CDR3 spans 14 amino acids. In DNA, the CDR3 is TGTGCCAGCAGACGGACAGGGGGCTGCTGCGAGCAGTACGTC. This translates into CASRRTGGCCEQYV.

CDR3 sequence (DNA): TGTGCCAGCACAGGCATCAAGTACTCCTACAATGAGCAGTTCTTC. This translates into CASTGIKYSYNEQFF. The chain links TRBV6-5 to TRBJ2-1; D is ambiguous. This CDR3 is 15 amino acids long. Germline V lookup: CDR1 MNHEY, CDR2 SVGAGI. The V and J ends lost 7 bases and 0 bases respectively, with 13 bases between them.

The chain combines TRBV9 with TRBJ2-1, with TRBD1 as a possible D gene (5 bases). Trimming removed 3 bases at V and 5 bases at J, with 9 bases between. There are 13 residues in the CDR3. The V gene's germline CDR1 is SGDLS and CDR2 YYNGEE. The CDR3 is CASSADTHNEQFF. CDR3 coding DNA: TGTGCCAGCAGCGCGGACACCCACAATGAGCAGTTCTTC.

J is TRBJ1-1 and V is TRBV28; D is possibly TRBD1 (6 bases). Germline CDR1 reads MDHEN; CDR2 reads SYDVKM. Trimming took 6 bases from V and 3 from J, leaving 11 bases between them. This CDR3 is 13 amino acids long. CDR3 residues: CASREGGDTEAFF. For the CDR3, the DNA is TGTGCCAGCAGGGAGGGGGGGGACACTGAAGCTTTCTTT.

In its sample, this clone was seen a few times. V and J are TRBV6-5 and TRBJ1-6, with D possibly matching TRBD1 (5 bases). Trimming removed 6 bases at V and 10 bases at J, with 19 bases between. Germline V CDR1 and CDR2: MNHEY, SVGAGI. There are 15 residues in the CDR3. CDR3: CASRPQDSLGSPLHF. In DNA form, the CDR3 reads TGTGCCAGCAGACCACAGGATTCCCTAGGGTCACCCCTCCACTTT.

In this sample, this clone turned up a few times. V usage is TRBV4-2 and J usage is TRBJ2-1, with 14 positions matching TRBD2. Germline trimming cut 2 bases from V and 7 bases from J; bases unmatched to any gene: 7. Per germline, CDR1 LGHNA and CDR2 YNFKEQ. This CDR3 comprises 17 residues. Here the CDR3 DNA reads TGTGCCAGCAGCCAAAGACCGGGACTAGCGGGAGATAATGAGCAGTTCTTC. This gives the protein CASSQRPGLAGDNEQFF.

The sample holds one count of this clone. The chain joins TRBV5-1 to TRBJ2-2; 11 bases match TRBD2. CDR3 size: 16 residues. Germline V CDR1 and CDR2: SGHRS, YFSETQ. J gave up 1 base and V 4 bases, and 3 bases lay outside the gene matches. This CDR3 is CASSALAGENTGELFF. The DNA for the CDR3 is TGCGCCAGCAGCGCACTAGCGGGAGAGAACACCGGGGAGCTGTTTTTT.

V gene TRBV4-1 combines with J gene TRBJ2-5; TRBD2 matches 10 bases. CDR3 length equals 16 residues. J gave up 6 bases and V 0 bases, and 7 bases lay outside the gene matches. Per the germline V gene, CDR1 is MGHRA and CDR2 is YSYEKL. For the CDR3, the DNA is TGCGCCAGCAGCCAAGAGTTCCTAGCGGGGGAAAAGACCCAGTACTTC. Its protein product is CASSQEFLAGEKTQYF.

This clone was recorded only once. This CDR3 reads CASSSRDSPGIQYF. The CDR3 DNA sequence: TGTGCCAGTAGTTCCCGGGACTCCCCGGGGATTCAGTACTTC. This chain joins TRBV19 and TRBJ2-4; D possibly corresponds to TRBD2 (6 bases). The germline V and J ends were trimmed by 5 bases and 10 bases, with 18 bases remaining between them. CDR1 is LNHDA, CDR2 SQIVND, per germline (reference sequence). CDR3 length: 14 residues.

This clone was detected many times. The chain uses TRBV4-2 and TRBJ2-1, with 8 bases that match TRBD2. The V segment lost 4 bases and the J segment 8 bases; nucleotides outside the gene matches: 4. Germline-derived CDR1 and CDR2 are LGHNA and YNFKEQ. The CDR3 runs to 13 residues. This CDR3 is CASSPGLGYEQFF. CDR3 DNA sequence: TGTGCCAGCAGCCCGGGACTAGGCTATGAGCAGTTCTTC.